This section outlines one T cell receptor (beta chain) sequence together with its context. Produced via immunoSEQ multiplex PCR; TCRdb's table is partial and in-frame only. This sample carries around 700,000 clones, about 87% of them seen once, and the ten largest clones take 0.2% to 0.3%. These data are taken from a study of blood T cell repertoires in COVID-19. The germline V gene has CDR1 DFQATT and CDR2 SNEGSKA (reference sequence). V lost 6 bases to trimming and J lost 8 bases, with 10 bases between them. The CDR3 totals 10 residues. This TCR derives from a woman aged 18-29 years with acute or convalescent COVID-19. Sequencing input: peripheral blood. The rearrangement uses TRBV20-1 and TRBJ1-2; perhaps TRBD1 as D (6 bases). Here the CDR3 reads CSAIGQGYTF. For the CDR3, the DNA is TGCAGTGCAATCGGACAGGGCTACACCTTC.